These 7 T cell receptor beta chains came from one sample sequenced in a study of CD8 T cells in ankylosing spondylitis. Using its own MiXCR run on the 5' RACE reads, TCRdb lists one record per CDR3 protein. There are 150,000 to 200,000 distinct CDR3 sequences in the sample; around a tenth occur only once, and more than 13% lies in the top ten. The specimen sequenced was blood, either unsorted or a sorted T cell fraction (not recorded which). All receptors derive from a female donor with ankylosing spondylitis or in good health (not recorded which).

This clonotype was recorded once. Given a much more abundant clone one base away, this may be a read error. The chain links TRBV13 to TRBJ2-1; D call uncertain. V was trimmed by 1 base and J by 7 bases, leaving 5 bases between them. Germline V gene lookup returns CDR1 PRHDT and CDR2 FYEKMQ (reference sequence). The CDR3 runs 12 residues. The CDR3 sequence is CASSLDLNEQFF. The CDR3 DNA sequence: TGTGCCAGCAGCTTAGACCTGAATGAGCAGTTCTTC.

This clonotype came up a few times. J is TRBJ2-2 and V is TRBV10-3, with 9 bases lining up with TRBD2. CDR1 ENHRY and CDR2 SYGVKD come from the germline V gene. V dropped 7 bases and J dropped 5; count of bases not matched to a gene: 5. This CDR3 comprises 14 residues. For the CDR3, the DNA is TGTGCCATCATGCGGGGGGGCGAGACCGGGGAGCTGTTTTTT. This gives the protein CAIMRGGETGELFF.

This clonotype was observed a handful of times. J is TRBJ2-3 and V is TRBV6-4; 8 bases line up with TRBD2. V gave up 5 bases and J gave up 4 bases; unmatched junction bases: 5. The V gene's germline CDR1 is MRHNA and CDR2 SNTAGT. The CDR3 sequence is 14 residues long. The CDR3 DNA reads TGTGCCAGCAGTAAAGCGGGAGAATCAGATACGCAGTATTTT. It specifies CASSKAGESDTQYF.

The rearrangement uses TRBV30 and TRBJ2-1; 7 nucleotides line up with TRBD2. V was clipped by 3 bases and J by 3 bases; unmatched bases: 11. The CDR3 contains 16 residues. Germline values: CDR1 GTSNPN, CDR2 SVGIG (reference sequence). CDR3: CAWRAPGTTYYNEQFF. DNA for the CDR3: TGTGCCTGGAGGGCTCCCGGGACTACCTACTACAATGAGCAGTTCTTC.

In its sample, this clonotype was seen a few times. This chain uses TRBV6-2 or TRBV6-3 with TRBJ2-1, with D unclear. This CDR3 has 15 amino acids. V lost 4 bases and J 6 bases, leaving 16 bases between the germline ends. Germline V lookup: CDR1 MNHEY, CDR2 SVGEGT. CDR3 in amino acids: CASSSSPLLPNEQFF. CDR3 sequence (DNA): TGTGCCAGCAGTTCTTCCCCCCTCCTCCCCAATGAGCAGTTCTTC.

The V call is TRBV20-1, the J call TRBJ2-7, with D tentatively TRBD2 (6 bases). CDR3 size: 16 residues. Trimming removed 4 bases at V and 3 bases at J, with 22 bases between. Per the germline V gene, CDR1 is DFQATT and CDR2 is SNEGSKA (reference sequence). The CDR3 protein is CSATHILAVGSYEQYF. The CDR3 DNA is TGCAGTGCTACCCATATTTTAGCGGTGGGGAGCTACGAGCAGTACTTC.

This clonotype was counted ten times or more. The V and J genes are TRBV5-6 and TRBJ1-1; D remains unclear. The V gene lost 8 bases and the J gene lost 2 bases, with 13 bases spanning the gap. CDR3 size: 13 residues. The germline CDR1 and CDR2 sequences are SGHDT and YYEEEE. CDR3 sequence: CASAPTSNTEAFF. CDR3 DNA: TGTGCCAGTGCGCCGACATCCAACACTGAAGCTTTCTTT.